Shown below are 14 T cell receptor beta chains from a single sample sequenced in a study of regulatory T cells in long-lasting Graves disease. HTBI primers from iRepertoire and Arm-PCR of CDR3 regions yielded the TCR beta libraries. One entry per CDR3 protein, called by TCRdb with MiXCR from the multiplex PCR reads. Of 370,000 or so distinct CDR3 sequences listed, about 17% are singletons. Time point of the sample: newly diagnosed GD, antithyroid drugs for less than 3 months. TCR sequences were obtained from RNA taken from PBMCs. These data also featured in a second study, about T cells in Graves' hyperthyroidism and ophthalmopathy.

Sequencing used peripheral blood mononuclear cells (PBMCs), obtained at new diagnosis, from a patient treated with antithyroid drugs. These receptors all come from a woman under 30 with Graves disease.

V gene TRBV7-2 combines with J gene TRBJ2-5; no clear D. Trimming removed 0 bases from V and 2 bases from J, with 4 bases in between. CDR3 length: 13 residues. CDR1 and CDR2 (germline): SGHTA, FQGNSA. The CDR3 sequence is CASSLASQETQYF. CDR3 coding DNA: TGTGCCAGCAGCTTAGCCTCACAAGAGACCCAGTACTTC. Full variable domain (remainder filled in from reference TRBV7-2 and TRBJ2-5): GAGVSQSPSNKVTEKGKDVELRCDPISGHTALYWYRQSLGQGLEFLIYFQGNSAPDKSGLPSDRFSAERTGGSVSTLTIQRTQQEDSAVYLCASSLASQETQYFGPGTRLLVL.

CDR3 sequence reads: CRTAGDTDTQYF. CDR3 sequence (DNA): TGCAGAACCGCGGGGGACACAGATACGCAGTATTTT. This rearrangement joins TRBV20-1 to TRBJ2-3; 7 positions agree with TRBD2. The CDR3 spans 12 residues. Germline loops: CDR1 DFQATT, CDR2 SNEGSKA (reference sequence).

Concerning this clonotype itself: This may be a read error, as it is one base from a much larger clone. The chain is built from TRBV12-3 or TRBV12-4 and TRBJ2-6; D is unclear. V was clipped by 8 bases and J by 0 bases, with 5 bases between them. The length of the CDR3 is 13 residues. The CDR3 sequence: CASRLSGANVLTF. The CDR3 DNA follows: TGTGCCAGCCGCCTCTCTGGGGCCAACGTCCTGACTTTC.

The chain uses TRBV9 and TRBJ2-7; D might be TRBD1 or TRBD2, each matching 5 bases. The CDR3 runs 15 residues. Germline CDR1 reads SGDLS; CDR2 reads YYNGEE. V was trimmed by 4 bases and J by 5 bases, leaving 19 bases between them. CDR3 coding DNA: TGTGCCAGCAGCCCATCGTGGGGGAGTCTCCACGAGCAGTACTTC. Amino acid sequence: CASSPSWGSLHEQYF. Together with reference TRBV9 and TRBJ2-7, the CDR3 gives the full variable domain: DSGVTQTPKHLITATGQRVTLRCSPRSGDLSVYWYQQSLDQGLQFLIQYYNGEERAKGNILERFSAQQFPDLHSELNLSSLELGDSALYFCASSPSWGSLHEQYFGPGTRLTVT.

The table lists this clonotype with a count of one. A read error may explain this, as a much larger clone is one base away. The rearrangement links TRBV30 to TRBJ1-1; D ambiguous. V lost 4 bases, J lost 0 bases, and 12 bases lay in between. Germline V gene lookup returns CDR1 GTSNPN and CDR2 SVGIG (reference sequence). This CDR3 comprises 14 residues. The CDR3 sequence: CAWTVSGLNTEAFF. DNA for the CDR3: TGTGCCTGGACTGTATCTGGGTTGAACACTGAAGCTTTCTTT.

This clonotype showed up just a few times. This may stem from a read error, because a much larger clone lies one nucleotide away. The gene calls are TRBV10-1 and TRBJ2-2; possibly TRBD2 for D (5 bases). CDR1 is WNHNN and CDR2 is SYGVQD in the germline V gene (reference sequence). CDR3 length: 18 residues. The CDR3 coding sequence is TGCGCCAGCAGTGAGTCGACTCAAGGCCCTGGAAACACCGGGGAGCTGCTTTTT. It is translated as CASSESTQGPGNTGELLF.

This clonotype showed up many times. The chain employs TRBV27 and TRBJ2-1; TRBD1 is a possible D gene (6 bases). The CDR3 is 13 amino acids. Germline V gives CDR1 MNHEY, CDR2 SMNVEV (reference sequence). The V end was cut by 5 bases, the J end by 1 base, with 6 bases between. Here the CDR3 reads CASSTGSYNEQFF. The CDR3 coding sequence is TGTGCCAGCAGTACAGGGTCCTACAATGAGCAGTTCTTC.

This clonotype showed up many times. The gene calls are TRBV2 and TRBJ1-2; no firm D call. The length of the CDR3 is 14 residues. The V end was cut by 2 bases, the J end by 4 bases, with 11 bases between. Germline loops: CDR1 SNHLY, CDR2 FYNNEI. CDR3 nucleotides: TGTGCCAGCAGTGAACGGGCAGCCTCCTATGGCTACACCTTC. The encoded protein is CASSERAASYGYTF.

About this clonotype: A much larger clone sits a single nucleotide away, making a read error possible. This chain links TRBV28 with TRBJ2-7; 7 nucleotides line up with TRBD2. Unmatched junction bases numbered 13, after V lost 5 bases and J lost 6 bases. The CDR3 has 15 amino acids. CDR1 is MDHEN and CDR2 is SYDVKM in the germline V gene. The CDR3 DNA reads TGTGCCAGCAGTGTTCCCCGGGGAGGGGCCCTCGAGCAGTACTTC. Protein: CASSVPRGGALEQYF.

At least ten counts were recorded for this clonotype. The rearrangement links TRBV11-2 to TRBJ2-3; D may be TRBD1 or TRBD2 (5 bases each). From germline, CDR1 is SGHAT and CDR2 FQNNGV. The CDR3 totals 16 residues. V was shortened by 1 base and J by 4 bases, with 15 bases between the two germline ends. The CDR3 sequence: CASSLVPGRSPDTQYF. The CDR3 DNA reads TGTGCCAGCAGCTTAGTTCCGGGGCGATCGCCAGATACGCAGTATTTT.

There are a few counts of this clonotype. A much larger clone lies one base from this, so it may be a read error. This chain joins TRBV7-9 and TRBJ1-1, with D maybe TRBD1 (5 bases). The CDR3 covers 18 residues. Germline lookup yields CDR1 SEHNR and CDR2 FQNEAQ (reference sequence). CDR3 bases: TGTGCCAGCAGCCAAAGTCGTCGCAGGGTGGATGGGGTCACTGACGCTTTCTTT. As protein: CASSQSRRRVDGVTDAFF.

This clonotype was picked up many times. The chain recombines TRBV11-2 with TRBJ2-5; the D gene could be TRBD1 or TRBD2 (6 bases each). The CDR3 covers 16 residues. V was trimmed by 11 bases and J by 0 bases, leaving 22 bases between them. Per the germline V gene, CDR1 is SGHAT and CDR2 is FQNNGV. CDR3 in DNA: TGTGCCTCCAACCCGGGGGCAGGGCTGTACCAAGAGACCCAGTACTTC. It is translated as CASNPGAGLYQETQYF. The full variable domain, completed using reference TRBV11-2 and TRBJ2-5, is EAGVAQSPRYKIIEKRQSVAFWCNPISGHATLYWYQQILGQGPKLLIQFQNNGVVDDSQLPKDRFSAERLKGVDSTLKIQPAKLEDSAVYLCASNPGAGLYQETQYFGPGTRLLVL.

Of note for this clonotype: This is likely an artifact of a read error, given a far larger clone one base away. The chain employs TRBV2 and TRBJ2-1, with 12 bases aligning to TRBD2. Germline values: CDR1 SNHLY, CDR2 FYNNEI. This CDR3 has 15 residues. CDR3 sequence (DNA): TGTGCCAGCAGCCCCAGACTAGCGGGGGTCAATGAGCTGTTCTTC. This translates into CASSPRLAGVNELFF.

There are a few counts of this clonotype. V usage is TRBV5-1 and J usage is TRBJ2-5; 11 positions match TRBD1. The CDR3 sequence is 15 residues long. The J segment lost 4 bases and the V segment lost 4 bases, leaving 6 bases of the junction unmatched. The V gene's germline CDR1 is SGHRS and CDR2 YFSETQ. The CDR3 nucleotides read TGCGCCAGCAGCGGCCGGACAGGGGGCTTAGAGACCCAGTACTTC. Its protein product is CASSGRTGGLETQYF.